The 31 T cell receptor beta chains reported below all come from one sample, sequenced in a study of Ad26.COV2.S vaccination and SARS-CoV-2 variants. The repertoire was sequenced with immunoSEQ multiplex PCR; TCRdb's copy has only in-frame clones and lacks some. This table has some 420,000 clones, approximately 88% appearing once. Treatment defined: roughly 18 received Ad26.COV2.S at low or high dose, single or two shots; five or six received placebo; per-sample allocation not given. Day 63 following the first vaccine or placebo injection was when the samples were taken. The input for sequencing was peripheral blood, taken in a trial of Ad26.COV2.S vaccine versus placebo. Receptors were obtained from a person aged 18-65 years who received the Ad26.COV2.S COVID-19 vaccine or a placebo.

The rearrangement uses TRBV7-2 and TRBJ2-5, with 8 bases that match TRBD2. CDR1 is SGHTA and CDR2 is FQGNSA in the germline V gene. The CDR3 totals 16 residues. The V segment lost 1 base and the J segment 5 bases; nucleotides outside the gene matches: 9. This CDR3 reads CASSLVRVASGETQYF. CDR3 nucleotides: TGTGCCAGCAGCTTAGTGAGGGTGGCTAGCGGGGAGACCCAGTACTTC.

This clone showed up just once. The chain uses TRBV5-8 and TRBJ1-4, with D possibly matching TRBD1 (6 bases). Trimming left V 9 bases short and J 2 bases short, with 14 bases between. This CDR3 contains 14 residues. CDR1 and CDR2 from the germline V gene are SGHTS and YDEGEE. The CDR3 sequence: CAIPGGATNEKLFF. DNA for the CDR3: TGTGCCATCCCTGGGGGGGCGACTAATGAAAAACTGTTTTTT. The full variable domain, completed using reference TRBV5-8 and TRBJ1-4, is EAGVTQSPTHLIKTRGQQATLRCSPISGHTSVYWYQQALGLGLQFLLWYDEGEERNRGNFPPRFSGRQFPNYSSELNVNALELEDSALYLCAIPGGATNEKLFFGSGTQLSVL.

This chain connects TRBV11-2 to TRBJ1-3, with D possibly TRBD1 on 5 matching bases. Trimming stripped 4 bases from V and 0 bases from J, with 10 bases between. Germline loops: CDR1 SGHAT, CDR2 FQNNGV. CDR3 size: 15 residues. CDR3 region: CASSSAGLSGNTIYF. CDR3 nucleotides: TGTGCCAGCAGCTCAGCAGGGCTCTCTGGAAACACCATATATTTT.

The chain is built from TRBV28 and TRBJ2-3; 10 nucleotides line up with TRBD2. CDR3 size: 16 residues. V lost 3 bases, J lost 2 bases, and 5 bases stayed unmatched. CDR1 MDHEN and CDR2 SYDVKM come from the germline V gene. CDR3 region: CASSFPSGGATDTQYF. As DNA, the CDR3 is TGTGCCAGCAGTTTTCCTAGCGGGGGAGCCACAGATACGCAGTATTTT.

This sequence joins TRBV5-6 and TRBJ1-2; D not certain. The germline V gene has CDR1 SGHDT and CDR2 YYEEEE. V was shortened by 4 bases and J by 2 bases, with 21 bases between the two germline ends. This CDR3 comprises 17 residues. For the CDR3, the DNA is TGTGCCAGCAGCCAAAGGTTGGGTAGTGGGCCCAACTATGGCTACACCTTC. Amino acid sequence: CASSQRLGSGPNYGYTF.

The J gene is TRBJ2-7, the V gene TRBV27; D is undetermined. CDR1 is MNHEY, CDR2 SMNVEV, per germline (reference sequence). This CDR3 spans 14 amino acids. With 6 bases removed from V and 2 bases from J, the gap between germline ends came to 14 bases. CDR3 loop: CASSLAPAAYEQYF. The CDR3 DNA follows: TGTGCCAGCAGCTTAGCCCCCGCTGCCTACGAGCAGTACTTC.

The V call is TRBV4-1, the J call TRBJ1-4; 7 nucleotides line up with TRBD1. This CDR3 has 17 residues. V lost 2 bases, J lost 3 bases, and 9 bases stayed unmatched. Germline V gives CDR1 MGHRA, CDR2 YSYEKL. This CDR3 is CASSQRQGIIANEKLFF. CDR3 DNA sequence: TGCGCCAGCAGCCAAAGACAGGGTATTATAGCTAATGAAAAACTGTTTTTT.

This chain links TRBV15 with TRBJ1-4, with D hard to call. Germline CDR1 is LNHNV and CDR2 is YYDKDF (reference sequence). V was trimmed by 0 bases and J by 1 base, leaving 9 bases between them. The CDR3 length is 16 residues. For the CDR3, the DNA is TGTGCCACCAGCAGAGATAAGTGGGGAACTAATGAAAAACTGTTTTTT. Its translation is CATSRDKWGTNEKLFF.

The chain uses TRBV5-1 and TRBJ1-2, with D hard to call. The CDR3 length is 17 residues. V shed 0 bases and J shed 4 bases, with 19 bases lying between them. Germline loops: CDR1 SGHRS, CDR2 YFSETQ. The CDR3, as DNA: TGCGCCAGCAGCTTGGCCGGGCCGCGGGTCTCCGGCTATGGCTACACCTTC. Translated: CASSLAGPRVSGYGYTF.

This chain joins TRBV7-2 and TRBJ2-5; 10 nucleotides align to TRBD1. CDR3 length equals 15 residues. The germline V gene has CDR1 SGHTA and CDR2 FQGNSA. Trimming at V came to 4 bases and at J to 3 bases, leaving 5 bases not matched to a gene. The CDR3 spells CASSSAGTGEETQYF. In DNA form, the CDR3 reads TGTGCCAGCAGCTCCGCCGGGACAGGGGAAGAGACCCAGTACTTC.

The chain is built from TRBV7-6 and TRBJ2-1; possibly TRBD1 or TRBD2 for D (5 bases each). CDR1 is SGHVS, CDR2 FNYEAQ, per germline. CDR3 length: 11 residues. Trimming took 5 bases from V and 10 from J, leaving 9 bases between them. This CDR3 is CASSPGTEQFF. The CDR3 nucleotides read TGTGCCAGCAGCCCCGGGACGGAGCAGTTCTTC.

The chain is built from TRBV20-1 and TRBJ2-5, with 8 bases matching TRBD2. The germline V gene has CDR1 DFQATT and CDR2 SNEGSKA (reference sequence). This CDR3 has 15 amino acids. The junction had 16 bases not matched to a gene; V was cut back by 4 bases and J by 9 bases. The CDR3 DNA reads as TGCAGTGCTATTGAGCCGGGACTAGACAAACGGGCCCAGTACTTC. Its protein is CSAIEPGLDKRAQYF.

This chain connects TRBV4-1 to TRBJ2-3; 11 nucleotides align to TRBD2. CDR3 length equals 15 residues. Germline V gene data show CDR1 as MGHRA and CDR2 as YSYEKL. J lost 4 bases, V lost 2 bases, and 2 bases had no gene match. CDR3 DNA: TGCGCCAGCAGCCAACCACTAGCGGGGGCAGATACGCAGTATTTT. Protein: CASSQPLAGADTQYF.

This clone showed up just once. The gene calls are TRBV19 and TRBJ1-2, with 7 bases fitting TRBD1. CDR3 size: 15 residues. Germline values: CDR1 LNHDA, CDR2 SQIVND (reference sequence). Germline trimming cut 0 bases from V and 8 bases from J; bases unmatched to any gene: 9. CDR3 DNA sequence: TGTGCCAGTAGTATAGATTACAGGGGCATTCAAGGCTACACCTTC. Amino acid sequence: CASSIDYRGIQGYTF. Variable domain in full (rest from reference TRBV19 and TRBJ1-2): DGGITQSPKYLFRKEGQNVTLSCEQNLNHDAMYWYRQDPGQGLRLIYYSQIVNDFQKGDIAEGYSVSREKKESFPLTVTSAQKNPTAFYLCASSIDYRGIQGYTFGSGTRLTVV.

The CDR3 region is CAWRRPDSREKLFF. CDR3 nucleotide sequence: TGTGCCTGGAGGCGGCCGGACAGCCGGGAAAAACTGTTTTTT. The chain links TRBV30 to TRBJ1-4; perhaps TRBD1 as D (6 bases). There are 14 residues in the CDR3. Germline V lookup: CDR1 GTSNPN, CDR2 SVGIG (reference sequence). V lost 3 bases and J 8 bases, leaving 16 bases between the germline ends.

The rearrangement links TRBV6-2 or TRBV6-3 to TRBJ2-7, with 11 bases identical to TRBD2. Trimming cost V 2 bases and J 8 bases; bases outside gene matches: 11. The CDR3 has 16 amino acids. Germline V gene lookup returns CDR1 MNHEY and CDR2 SVGEGT. CDR3 DNA sequence: TGTGCCAGCAGTTACAAGGATGGTCTAGCGGGGGGAAAGCAGTACTTC. Protein sequence: CASSYKDGLAGGKQYF.

The gene calls are TRBV7-9 and TRBJ2-1, with 8 bases identical to TRBD2. The V gene's germline CDR1 is SEHNR and CDR2 FQNEAQ (reference sequence). The CDR3 consists of 16 residues. V gave up 2 bases and J gave up 4 bases; unmatched junction bases: 7. The DNA of the CDR3 is TGTGCCAGCAGCTTATTTGGCGGGGGGTTTTACAATGAGCAGTTCTTC. Amino acid sequence: CASSLFGGGFYNEQFF.

The chain has TRBV5-1 and TRBJ2-1; 9 bases are shared with TRBD1. CDR3 length: 15 residues. Germline CDR1 SGHRS, CDR2 YFSETQ. V was pared by 4 bases and J by 2 bases, with 4 bases of the junction left unmatched. CDR3: CASSPRDRAYNEQFF. As DNA, the CDR3 is TGCGCCAGCAGCCCCCGGGACAGGGCCTACAATGAGCAGTTCTTC.

The chain combines TRBV5-1 with TRBJ1-2, with D possibly TRBD1 on 6 matching bases. The CDR3 is made up of 14 amino acids. The V end lost 5 bases, the J end lost 8 bases, and 19 bases lay between the germline ends. Germline CDR1 and CDR2: SGHRS and YFSETQ. For the CDR3, the DNA is TGCGCCAGCAGGGAACCCTCCGGGGACAAAGGCTACACCTTC. This codes for CASREPSGDKGYTF. The complete variable domain, with remaining parts taken from reference TRBV5-1 and TRBJ1-2, reads KAGVTQTPRYLIKTRGQQVTLSCSPISGHRSVSWYQQTPGQGLQFLFEYFSETQRNKGNFPGRFSGRQFSNSRSEMNVSTLELGDSALYLCASREPSGDKGYTFGSGTRLTVV.

The chain uses TRBV19 and TRBJ1-1; the D gene is possibly TRBD1 (6 bases). Between the trimmed V and J ends, which lost 7 bases and 1 base, there was a span of 7 bases. CDR1 is LNHDA, CDR2 SQIVND, per germline (reference sequence). This CDR3 comprises 12 residues. The CDR3 sequence is CASIQGNTEAFF. For the CDR3, the DNA is TGTGCCAGTATACAGGGGAACACTGAAGCTTTCTTT.

The chain carries TRBV7-9 and TRBJ2-5; 11 nucleotides agree with TRBD2. V lost 1 base and J lost 3; bases outside the gene matches: 4. This CDR3 spans 16 amino acids. Germline V gene sequence: CDR1 SEHNR, CDR2 FQNEAQ (reference sequence). The CDR3 is CASSLVGTSGKETQYF. The CDR3 bases are TGTGCCAGCAGCTTAGTGGGGACTAGCGGAAAAGAGACCCAGTACTTC.

The chain has TRBV6-5 and TRBJ1-4, with D perhaps matching TRBD1 (5 bases). Germline V gives CDR1 MNHEY, CDR2 SVGAGI. V was shortened by 3 bases and J by 0 bases, with 11 bases between the two germline ends. The CDR3 totals 16 residues. The CDR3 is CASSYGGGATNEKLFF. The CDR3 DNA is TGTGCCAGCAGTTATGGGGGGGGTGCAACTAATGAAAAACTGTTTTTT.

The chain uses TRBV6-5 and TRBJ2-6, with a tentative D call TRBD1 (6 bases). The CDR3 is made up of 13 amino acids. V was clipped by 11 bases and J by 1 base, with 9 bases between them. The germline V gene has CDR1 MNHEY and CDR2 SVGAGI. In DNA, the CDR3 is TGTGCCCTAAGGGGGTCTGGGGCCAACGTCCTGACTTTC. Translating it yields CALRGSGANVLTF.

The chain couples TRBV6-1 to TRBJ1-2; D remains unclear. V lost 3 bases, J lost 2 bases, and 19 bases lay in between. CDR3 length: 17 residues. Per the germline V gene, CDR1 is MNHNS and CDR2 is SASEGT. CDR3 bases: TGTGCCAGCAGTGACGGAGCAGGCTACTATGGGAACTATGGCTACACCTTC. Amino acids: CASSDGAGYYGNYGYTF.

This chain links TRBV19 with TRBJ1-3, with D perhaps TRBD1 (5 bases). V lost 10 bases to trimming and J lost 0 bases, with 16 bases between them. The CDR3 consists of 15 residues. From germline, CDR1 is LNHDA and CDR2 SQIVND (reference sequence). Written as DNA, the CDR3 is TGTGCCACCGGGGCAGAGGGAAGCTCTGGAAACACCATATATTTT. Its translation: CATGAEGSSGNTIYF.

The chain carries TRBV28 and TRBJ1-1, with 7 nucleotides matching TRBD1. Looked up from germline, CDR1 is MDHEN and CDR2 is SYDVKM. The CDR3 is 15 residues long. V shed 4 bases and J 2 bases; nucleotides not matched to a gene: 7. CDR3 amino acids: CASSSTGQPNTEAFF. The DNA for the CDR3 is TGTGCCAGCAGTTCAACGGGACAGCCAAACACTGAAGCTTTCTTT.

The chain has TRBV6-5 and TRBJ2-5; perhaps TRBD1 as D (5 bases). In germline, CDR1 is MNHEY, CDR2 SVGAGI. The V and J ends lost 6 bases and 5 bases respectively, with 13 bases between them. This CDR3 has 13 amino acids. CDR3 region: CASSRVKWETQYF. CDR3 in DNA: TGTGCCAGCAGCAGGGTTAAGTGGGAGACCCAGTACTTC.

This clone was seen a few times. This chain links TRBV6-4 with TRBJ2-2; 7 nucleotides align to TRBD1. The CDR3 totals 16 residues. The ends lost 7 bases at V and 2 bases at J; junction bases unmatched: 10. CDR1 MRHNA and CDR2 SNTAGT come from the germline V gene. In DNA, the CDR3 is TGTGCCAGCAAAGCGCCCGGGACAGCAAACACCGGGGAGCTGTTTTTT. This gives the protein CASKAPGTANTGELFF.

The chain is built from TRBV7-9 and TRBJ1-5, with TRBD1 matching 7 bases. J was trimmed by 4 bases and V by 4 bases; bases with no gene match: 4. The CDR3 runs to 14 residues. CDR1 and CDR2 from the germline V gene are SEHNR and FQNEAQ (reference sequence). CDR3 coding DNA: TGTGCCAGCAGCTCAGAGGGACAGAATCAGCCCCAGCATTTT. Protein product: CASSSEGQNQPQHF.

This chain links TRBV13 with TRBJ2-7; a weak D match, TRBD2 (6 bases). Trimming removed 5 bases at V and 9 bases at J, with 17 bases between. This CDR3 has 13 residues. Germline CDR1 reads PRHDT; CDR2 reads FYEKMQ (reference sequence). CDR3: CASSPGREVGQYF. CDR3 DNA sequence: TGTGCCAGCAGCCCCGGGAGAGAGGTAGGGCAGTACTTC.

The chain is built from TRBV6-4 and TRBJ1-1; tentatively, D is TRBD1 (6 bases). The V end lost 6 bases, the J end lost 2 bases, and 16 bases lay between the germline ends. Per germline, CDR1 MRHNA and CDR2 SNTAGT. CDR3 length: 15 residues. The CDR3 loop is CASREADRLNTEAFF. CDR3 nucleotides: TGTGCCAGCAGGGAAGCGGACAGACTAAACACTGAAGCTTTCTTT.